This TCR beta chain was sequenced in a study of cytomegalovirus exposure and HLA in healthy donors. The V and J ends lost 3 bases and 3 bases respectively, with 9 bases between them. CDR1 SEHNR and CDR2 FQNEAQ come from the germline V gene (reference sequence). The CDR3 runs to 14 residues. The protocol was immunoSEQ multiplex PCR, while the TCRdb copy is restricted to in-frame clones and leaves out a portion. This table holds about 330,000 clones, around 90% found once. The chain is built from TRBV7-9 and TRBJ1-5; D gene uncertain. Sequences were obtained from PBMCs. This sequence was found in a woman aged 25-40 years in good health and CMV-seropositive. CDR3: CASSFGRDNQPQHF. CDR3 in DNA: TGTGCCAGCAGCTTCGGGAGAGACAATCAGCCCCAGCATTTT.